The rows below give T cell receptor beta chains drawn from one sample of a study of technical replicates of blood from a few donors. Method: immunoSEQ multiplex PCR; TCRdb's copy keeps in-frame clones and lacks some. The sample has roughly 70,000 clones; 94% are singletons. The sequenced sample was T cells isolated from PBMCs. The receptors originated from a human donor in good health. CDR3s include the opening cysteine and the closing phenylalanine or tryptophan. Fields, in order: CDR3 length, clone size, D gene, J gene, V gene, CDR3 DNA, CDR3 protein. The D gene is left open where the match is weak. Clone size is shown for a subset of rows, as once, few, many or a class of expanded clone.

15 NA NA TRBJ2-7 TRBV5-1 TGCGCCAGCAGCCCCCGTGGAGGGGACTCCTACGAGCAGTACTTC CASSPRGGDSYEQYF
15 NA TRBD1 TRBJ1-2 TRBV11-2 TGTGCCAGCAGCGGACAGGGGGCGCGAGACTATGGCTACACCTTC CASSGQGARDYGYTF
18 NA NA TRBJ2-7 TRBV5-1 TGCGCCAGCAGCTTGGGCAGGGGTGCGGGAGACGTCGGCGACGAGCAGTACTTC CASSLGRGAGDVGDEQYF
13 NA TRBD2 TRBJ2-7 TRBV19 TGTGCCAGTACTAGCGGGGGAACCTACGAGCAGTACTTC CASTSGGTYEQYF
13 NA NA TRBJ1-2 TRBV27 TGTGCCAGCAGTTTCGGGACAAACTATGGCTACACCTTC CASSFGTNYGYTF
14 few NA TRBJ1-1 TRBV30 TGTGCCTGGAGCGCGCCAGAGGAGACTCCCGAAGCTTTCTTT CAWSAPEETPEAFF
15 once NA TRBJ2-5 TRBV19 TGTGCCAGTAGTATAGGGTCGAACTCCCAAGAGACCCAGTACTTC CASSIGSNSQETQYF
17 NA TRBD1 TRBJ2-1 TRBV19 TGTGCCAGTAGTATGTCTTTGACAGGGCGGGCCCTGAATGAGCAGTTCTTC CASSMSLTGRALNEQFF
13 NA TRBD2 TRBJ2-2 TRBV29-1 TGCAGCGTTACTAGCGGGAGGGCCGGGGAGCTGTTTTTT CSVTSGRAGELFF
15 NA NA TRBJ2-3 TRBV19 TGTGCCAGTAGTATAGGAAGCAGGGGCGCAGATACGCAGTATTTT CASSIGSRGADTQYF
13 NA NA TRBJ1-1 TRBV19 TGTGCCAGTAGTGTGGGCCGCTACACTGAAGCTTTCTTT CASSVGRYTEAFF
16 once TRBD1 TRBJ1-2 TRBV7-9 TGTGCCAGCAGCTTCCCGATGGGACAGAACCCCTATGGCTACACCTTC CASSFPMGQNPYGYTF
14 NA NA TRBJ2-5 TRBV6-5 TGTGCCAGCAGTTACTTCGGGGGTGAGGAGACCCAGTACTTC CASSYFGGEETQYF
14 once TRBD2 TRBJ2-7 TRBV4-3 TGCGCCAGCAGCCTCAGCGGGAGGGCCTACGAGCAGTACTTC CASSLSGRAYEQYF
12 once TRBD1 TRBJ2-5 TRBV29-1 TGCAGCGTTGATAGGGGGCGAGAGACCCAGTACTTC CSVDRGRETQYF
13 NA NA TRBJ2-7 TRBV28 TGTGCCAGCAGCTCGACAGGACCTTACGAGCAGTACTTC CASSSTGPYEQYF
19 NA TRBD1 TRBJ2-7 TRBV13 TGTGCCAGCAGCTTAGGAGCGGGACAGGGGGGAATCGGGTCCTACGAGCAGTACTTC CASSLGAGQGGIGSYEQYF
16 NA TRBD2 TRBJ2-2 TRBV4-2 TGTGCCAGCAGCCAAGTGGCGGGAGTAGACACCGGGGAGCTGTTTTTT CASSQVAGVDTGELFF
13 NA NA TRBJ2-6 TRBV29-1 TGCAGCGCCTCGGGGGCTGGGGCCAACGTCCTGACTTTC CSASGAGANVLTF
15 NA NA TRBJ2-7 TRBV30 TGTGCCTGGAGTGTAGGCCGGGGGAGGCCGTACGAGCAGTACTTC CAWSVGRGRPYEQYF
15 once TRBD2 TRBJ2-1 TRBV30 TGTGCCTGGAGTGGGAGGGCGGGAGCTAATATTGAGCAGTTCTTC CAWSGRAGANIEQFF
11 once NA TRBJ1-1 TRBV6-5 TGTGCCAGCAGGACGAGGACTGAAGCTTTCTTT CASRTRTEAFF
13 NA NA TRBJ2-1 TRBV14 TGTGCCAGCAGCCAAGTCATCTACAATGAGCAGTTCTTC CASSQVIYNEQFF
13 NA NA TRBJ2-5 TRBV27 TGTGCCAGCAGTCGGGACTTCCAAGAGACCCAGTACTTC CASSRDFQETQYF